This T cell receptor beta chain comes out of a study of beta chain features in type 1 diabetes. Overall study findings and caveats: Any role of HLA type in TCRB rearrangement remained unresolved here. At VDJ recombination sites, type 1 diabetes patients had fewer insertions and more deleted nucleotides.

Worth noting for this clone: Antigen specificity is unknown.

The authors reverse transcribed all of the isolated RNA, so sequencing captured expressed TCRB transcripts. Assay: immunoSEQ multiplex PCR; the TCRdb copy retains only in-frame clones and omits some. The data show 970,000 or so clones, roughly 15% seen once. CD45RO/CCR7/CD25/CD127/CD95/CD27 staining was used to isolate CD4+ naive, central memory, regulatory and stem cell-like memory cells by sorting. Post-sort purity exceeded 98% for all sorted populations. Trimming removed 0 bases from V and 9 bases from J; junction bases left unmatched: 1. The CDR3 covers 13 residues. Germline V lookup: CDR1 SGHTA, CDR2 FQGNSA.

Sample: naive CD4+ T cells from blood. This sequence joins TRBV7-2 and TRBJ2-3; 9 bases match TRBD2. This TCR was recovered from a woman between 18 and 29 years old in good health. The CDR3 region has the DNA TGTGCCAGCAGCTTAGCTCTAGCGGGGACGCAGTATTTT. Translated, it gives CASSLALAGTQYF.